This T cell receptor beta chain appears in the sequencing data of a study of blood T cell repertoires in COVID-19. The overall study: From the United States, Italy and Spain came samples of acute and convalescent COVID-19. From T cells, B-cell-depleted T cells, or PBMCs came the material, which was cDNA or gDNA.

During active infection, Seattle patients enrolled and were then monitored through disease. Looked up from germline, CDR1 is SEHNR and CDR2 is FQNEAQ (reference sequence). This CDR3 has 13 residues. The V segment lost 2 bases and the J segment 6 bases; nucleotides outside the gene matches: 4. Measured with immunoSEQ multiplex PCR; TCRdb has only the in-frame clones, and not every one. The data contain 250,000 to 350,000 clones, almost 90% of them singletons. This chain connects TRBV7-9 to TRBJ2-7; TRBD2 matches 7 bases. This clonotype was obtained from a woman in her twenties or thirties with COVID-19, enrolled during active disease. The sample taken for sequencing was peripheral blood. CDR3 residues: CASSLSGKAEQYF. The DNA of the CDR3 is TGTGCCAGCAGCTTAAGCGGGAAAGCCGAGCAGTACTTC.